The 14 T cell receptor beta chains given below trace back to one sample, sequenced in a study of persistence of HIV-infected CD4 T cells. An overlapping HIV-1 Gag peptide pool stimulated these cells at 1 ug/peptide/mL. CD4+ T cells upregulating both CD40 ligand and CD69 were sorted as responding cells. The libraries were made with immunoSEQ version 4 in survey mode. Produced via immunoSEQ multiplex PCR; TCRdb's table is partial and in-frame only. The table includes tens of thousands of clones, 74% detected once. These TCRs are of unknown antigen specificity. The source material was CD4+ T cells sorted from PBMCs after approximately 19-hour stimulation, sampled from a patient who received antiretroviral therapy. The receptor set was obtained from an adult man with HIV who was CMV-seropositive.

This chain uses TRBV7-2 with TRBJ2-1, with D perhaps given as TRBD1 or TRBD2 (6 bases each). The CDR3 extends over 16 amino acids. Deletions cut 1 base from V and 7 bases from J, with 17 bases between. From germline, CDR1 is SGHTA and CDR2 FQGNSA. CDR3 nucleotide sequence: TGTGCCAGCAGCTTAGTGGTCGGGGGCCCTCAGAATGAGCAGTTCTTC. Residues: CASSLVVGGPQNEQFF.

The chain has TRBV5-1 and TRBJ2-2; TRBD1 might be the D (6 bases). This CDR3 contains 15 residues. Germline-derived CDR1 and CDR2 are SGHRS and YFSETQ. V was shortened by 1 base and J by 7 bases, with 14 bases between the two germline ends. CDR3: CASSLRQGLSGELFF. CDR3 sequence (DNA): TGCGCCAGCAGCTTGCGTCAGGGGTTAAGCGGGGAGCTGTTTTTT.

This clone ranks as medium-sized. The J gene is TRBJ2-4, the V gene TRBV4-1, with 8 positions matching TRBD1. CDR3 size: 17 residues. V lost 0 bases and J lost 2; bases outside the gene matches: 6. From germline, CDR1 is MGHRA and CDR2 YSYEKL. CDR3 residues: CASSQDSGQVSKNIQYF. The DNA of the CDR3 is TGCGCCAGCAGCCAAGACTCGGGACAGGTTTCCAAAAACATTCAGTACTTC.

Only a few counts were recorded for this clone. The chain carries TRBV5-1 and TRBJ1-6, with a possible D match to TRBD1 (5 bases). Germline values: CDR1 SGHRS, CDR2 YFSETQ. Deletions cut 0 bases from V and 6 bases from J, with 16 bases between. CDR3 size: 17 residues. CDR3 bases: TGCGCCAGCAGCTTGGTTTCATCGGGGGTCGGTAATTCACCCCTCCACTTT. The encoded protein is CASSLVSSGVGNSPLHF.

This clone was observed once. The chain recombines TRBV3-1 (or the pseudogene TRBV3-2) with TRBJ2-1; no definite D call. The CDR3 spans 16 residues. Germline values: CDR1 LGHDT, CDR2 YNNKEL (reference sequence). Trimming shortened V by 0 bases and J by 3 bases, and 12 bases separated the two germline ends. The CDR3 nucleotides read TGTGCCAGCAGCCAAGAAGGAAGTATTGGCTACAATGAGCAGTTCTTC. Translating it yields CASSQEGSIGYNEQFF.

V usage is TRBV5-1 and J usage is TRBJ2-1; a weak D match, TRBD2 (5 bases). Germline lookup yields CDR1 SGHRS and CDR2 YFSETQ. This CDR3 comprises 15 residues. The V end lost 0 bases, the J end lost 2 bases, and 9 bases lay between the germline ends. CDR3 amino acids: CASSLDRGAYNEQFF. CDR3 sequence (DNA): TGCGCCAGCAGCTTGGACCGGGGAGCCTACAATGAGCAGTTCTTC.

V is TRBV6-5 and J is TRBJ1-1, with a tentative D call TRBD1 (6 bases). Germline values: CDR1 MNHEY, CDR2 SVGAGI. The CDR3 runs to 14 residues. With 2 bases removed from V and 1 base from J, the gap between germline ends came to 8 bases. The CDR3 loop reads CASSYGGRNTEAFF. CDR3 sequence (DNA): TGTGCCAGCAGTTACGGGGGGCGGAACACTGAAGCTTTCTTT.

The chain joins TRBV2 to TRBJ1-5; D may be TRBD1 (6 bases). The CDR3 consists of 14 residues. Germline-derived CDR1 and CDR2 are SNHLY and FYNNEI. The ends were cut back, 9 bases at V and 1 base at J, with 13 bases in the middle. CDR3 bases: TGTGCCAGTACAGGGACAAACAGCAATCAGCCCCAGCATTTT. This encodes CASTGTNSNQPQHF.

The sample holds a few counts of this clone. The CDR3 loop reads CASSSGTGEDTQYF. In DNA form, the CDR3 reads TGCGCCAGCAGCTCCGGGACAGGGGAGGATACGCAGTATTTT. The gene calls are TRBV5-1 and TRBJ2-3, with 10 bases identical to TRBD1. The V gene's germline CDR1 is SGHRS and CDR2 YFSETQ. The CDR3 length is 14 residues. The J segment lost 6 bases and the V segment lost 3 bases, leaving 4 bases of the junction unmatched.

The chain links TRBV7-9 to TRBJ2-3, with D possibly TRBD1 on 6 matching bases. CDR1 and CDR2 from the germline V gene are SEHNR and FQNEAQ (reference sequence). The length of the CDR3 is 13 residues. The V gene lost 5 bases and the J gene lost 4 bases, with 10 bases spanning the gap. The CDR3 nucleotides are TGTGCCAGCAGCACCTACAGGGCAGATACGCAGTATTTT. Translated: CASSTYRADTQYF.

This clone was seen a single time. The rearrangement joins TRBV10-2 to TRBJ2-3; unclear D gene. The CDR3 is 12 residues long. Germline V CDR1 and CDR2: WSHSY, SAAADI. Trimming took 7 bases from V and 5 from J, leaving 10 bases between them. This CDR3 is CASKFDKDTQYF. In nucleotides, the CDR3 is TGCGCCAGCAAGTTTGACAAAGATACGCAGTATTTT.

This clone is termed medium-sized. The rearrangement uses TRBV6-2 or TRBV6-3 and TRBJ1-4, with TRBD1 identical over 8 bases. Losses at the gene ends were 2 bases for V and 6 bases for J; bases not matched to a gene: 5. The CDR3 totals 15 residues. Germline CDR1 MNHEY, CDR2 SVGEGT. The CDR3 DNA is TGTGCCAGCAGTTACGGGGACAGGCGAGATGAAAAACTGTTTTTT. Residues: CASSYGDRRDEKLFF.

V is TRBV28 and J is TRBJ1-4, with D tentatively TRBD1 (5 bases). The germline V and J ends were trimmed by 1 base and 11 bases, with 14 bases remaining between them. CDR3 size: 14 residues. Germline V lookup: CDR1 MDHEN, CDR2 SYDVKM. The CDR3 DNA reads TGTGCCAGCAGTTTATCGGGGGGTCCGAGGAAACTGTTTTTT. Translating gives CASSLSGGPRKLFF.

The rearrangement joins TRBV5-5 to TRBJ2-1; 9 nucleotides agree with TRBD2. The germline V gene encodes CDR1 SGHKS and CDR2 YYEKEE (reference sequence). V lost 2 bases, J lost 2 bases, and 5 bases stayed unmatched. The CDR3 runs 16 residues. CDR3 region: CASSFGPSGAYNEQFF. The DNA of the CDR3 is TGTGCCAGCAGCTTCGGCCCTAGCGGGGCCTACAATGAGCAGTTCTTC.